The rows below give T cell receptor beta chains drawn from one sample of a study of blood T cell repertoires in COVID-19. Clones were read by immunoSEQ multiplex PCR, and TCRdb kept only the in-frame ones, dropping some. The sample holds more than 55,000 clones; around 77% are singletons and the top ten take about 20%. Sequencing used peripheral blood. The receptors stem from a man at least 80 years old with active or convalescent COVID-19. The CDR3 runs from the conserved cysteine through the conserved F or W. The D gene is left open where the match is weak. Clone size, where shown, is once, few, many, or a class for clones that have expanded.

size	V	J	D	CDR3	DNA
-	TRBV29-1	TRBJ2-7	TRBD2	CSVMGEGLHEQYF	TGCAGCGTTATGGGGGAGGGCCTCCACGAGCAGTACTTC
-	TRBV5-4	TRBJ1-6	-	CASSLDSTDNSPLHF	TGTGCCAGCAGCTTGGATTCGACAGACAATTCACCCCTCCACTTT
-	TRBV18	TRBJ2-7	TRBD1	CASSPTAGGFGYEQYF	TGTGCCAGCTCACCAACGGCAGGGGGATTTGGCTACGAGCAGTACTTC
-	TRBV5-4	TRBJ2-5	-	CASSLEGLGRAQYF	TGTGCCAGCAGCTTGGAGGGGCTCGGGAGAGCCCAGTACTTC
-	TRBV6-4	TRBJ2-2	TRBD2	CVSSESSGMNTGELFF	TGTGTCAGCAGTGAAAGTAGCGGGATGAACACCGGGGAGCTGTTTTTT
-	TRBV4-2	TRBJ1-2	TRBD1	CASSQGVSGQIGSKSGYTF	TGTGCCAGCAGCCAAGGGGTTTCGGGACAGATCGGGAGTAAAAGCGGCTACACCTTC
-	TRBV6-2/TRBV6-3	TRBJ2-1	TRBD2	CASSYAGATGGLAGFGNEQFF	TGTGCCAGCAGTTACGCGGGTGCGACAGGAGGACTAGCGGGGTTTGGGAATGAGCAGTTCTTC
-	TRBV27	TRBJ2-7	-	CASGSRGGYEQYF	TGTGCCAGCGGGAGCCGAGGGGGCTACGAGCAGTACTTC
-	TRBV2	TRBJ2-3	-	CASAYNPDTQYF	TGTGCCAGCGCTTACAACCCAGATACGCAGTATTTT
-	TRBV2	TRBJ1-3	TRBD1	CASSGPQGAPGNTIYF	TGTGCCAGCAGTGGCCCACAGGGGGCGCCTGGAAACACCATATATTTT
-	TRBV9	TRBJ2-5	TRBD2	CASSAGTRGSETQYF	TGTGCCAGCAGCGCCGGGACTAGGGGATCGGAGACCCAGTACTTC
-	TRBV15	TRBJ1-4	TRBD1	CATSRGQGINEKLFF	TGTGCCACCAGCAGAGGACAGGGTATAAATGAAAAACTGTTTTTT
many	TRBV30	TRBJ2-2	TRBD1	CAWRGQGNTGELFF	TGTGCCTGGAGAGGACAGGGGAACACCGGGGAGCTGTTTTTT
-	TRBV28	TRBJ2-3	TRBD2	CASSPATSGRGRDTQYF	TGTGCCAGCAGCCCTGCTACTAGCGGGAGGGGGAGGGATACGCAGTATTTT
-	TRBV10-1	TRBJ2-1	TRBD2	CASSESGTSGRADEQFF	TGCGCCAGCAGTGAGTCCGGGACTAGCGGGAGGGCTGATGAGCAGTTCTTC
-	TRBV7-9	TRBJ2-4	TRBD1	CASSPDPGQGRDIQYF	TGTGCCAGCAGCCCAGATCCGGGACAGGGGCGAGACATTCAGTACTTC
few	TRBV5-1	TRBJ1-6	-	CASSLAGPYNSPLHF	TGCGCCAGCAGCTTGGCGGGTCCCTATAATTCACCCCTCCACTTT
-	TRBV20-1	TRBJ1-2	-	CSASTGGDNGYTF	TGCAGTGCTAGTACTGGGGGGGATAATGGCTACACCTTC
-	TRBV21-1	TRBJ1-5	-	CASSISGRRENQPQHF	TGTGCCAGCAGCATTTCAGGGAGGAGGGAGAATCAGCCCCAGCATTTT
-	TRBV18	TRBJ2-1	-	CASSPNNEQFF	TGTGCCAGCTCACCCAACAATGAGCAGTTCTTC
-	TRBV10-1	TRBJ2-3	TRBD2	CASSESSGYTDTQYF	TGCGCCAGCAGTGAATCTAGCGGGTACACAGATACGCAGTATTTT
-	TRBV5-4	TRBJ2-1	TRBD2	CASSINQGLAVGEQFF	TGTGCCAGCAGCATAAATCAGGGACTAGCAGTGGGTGAGCAGTTCTTC
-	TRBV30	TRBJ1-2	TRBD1	CAWSVQGTGRTTF	TGTGCCTGGAGTGTACAGGGGACAGGTCGTACAACCTTC
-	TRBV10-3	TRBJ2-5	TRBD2	CAIRTSGTETQYF	TGTGCCATCCGGACTAGCGGGACGGAGACCCAGTACTTC
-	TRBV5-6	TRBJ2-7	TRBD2	CASSKTSRYEQYF	TGTGCCAGCAGCAAGACTAGCCGCTACGAGCAGTACTTC
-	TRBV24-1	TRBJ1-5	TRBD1	CATSGGTGHNQPQHF	TGTGCCACCAGTGGTGGGACAGGACACAATCAGCCCCAGCATTTT
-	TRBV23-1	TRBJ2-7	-	CASSHIRVGEQYF	TGCGCCAGCAGTCATATCAGGGTCGGGGAGCAGTACTTC
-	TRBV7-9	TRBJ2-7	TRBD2	CASSPTSSGVSYEQYF	TGTGCCAGCAGCCCGACGTCTAGCGGGGTCTCCTACGAGCAGTACTTC
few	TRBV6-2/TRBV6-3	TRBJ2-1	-	CASSYVGTSKQFF	TGTGCCAGCAGTTACGTGGGGACAAGTAAGCAGTTCTTC
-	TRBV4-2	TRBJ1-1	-	CASSQDLEGFRTEAFF	TGTGCCAGCAGCCAAGATTTGGAGGGATTTCGCACTGAAGCTTTCTTT
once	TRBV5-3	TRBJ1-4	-	CARTMVPVREKLFF	TGTGCCAGAACCATGGTACCCGTGCGGGAAAAACTGTTTTTT
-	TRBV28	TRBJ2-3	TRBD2	CASSFAGAGTDTQYF	TGTGCCAGCAGTTTCGCGGGAGCGGGCACAGATACGCAGTATTTT
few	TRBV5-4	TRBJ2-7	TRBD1	CASSLGDRGPREQYF	TGTGCCAGCAGCTTAGGGGACAGGGGGCCCCGGGAGCAGTACTTC
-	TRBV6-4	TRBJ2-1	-	CASSDSYRDYNEQFF	TGTGCCAGCAGTGATTCCTACAGGGACTACAATGAGCAGTTCTTC
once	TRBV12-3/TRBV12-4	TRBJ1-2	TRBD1	CASRKQGGDGYTF	TGTGCCAGCAGGAAACAGGGGGGGGATGGCTACACCTTC
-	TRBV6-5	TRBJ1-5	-	CAVGGLNGQPQHF	TGTGCCGTCGGGGGGCTTAACGGTCAGCCCCAGCATTTT
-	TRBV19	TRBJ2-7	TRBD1	CASRLGQDGSYEQYF	TGTGCCAGTAGACTTGGACAGGACGGTTCCTACGAGCAGTACTTC
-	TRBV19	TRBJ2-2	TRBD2	CASSSPGGRVGELFF	TGTGCCAGTAGTTCTCCGGGGGGTAGGGTCGGGGAGCTGTTTTTT
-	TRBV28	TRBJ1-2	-	CASSLSGDGYTF	TGTGCCAGCAGTTTATCAGGGGATGGCTACACCTTC
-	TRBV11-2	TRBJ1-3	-	CASSSNYGGNTIYF	TGTGCCAGCAGCTCCAACTATGGTGGAAACACCATATATTTT
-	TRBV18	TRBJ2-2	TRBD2	CASSPKGLAGDTGELFF	TGTGCCAGCTCACCAAAGGGACTAGCGGGGGACACCGGGGAGCTGTTTTTT
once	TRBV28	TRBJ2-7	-	CASSPPEGLLYF	TGTGCCAGCAGTCCCCCCGAGGGTTTACTGTACTTC
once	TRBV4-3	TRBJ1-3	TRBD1	CASSQDPTDRGRGNTIYF	TGCGCCAGCAGCCAAGATCCGACGGACAGGGGGCGAGGAAACACCATATATTTT
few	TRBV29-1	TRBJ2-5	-	CSVERLAERQETQYF	TGCAGCGTTGAAAGATTAGCGGAGCGCCAAGAGACCCAGTACTTC
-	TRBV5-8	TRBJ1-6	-	CASSPPPGRGYNSPLHF	TGTGCCAGCAGCCCTCCTCCCGGCAGGGGCTATAATTCACCCCTCCACTTT